Given below is one T cell receptor (beta chain) in context. What it binds is unknown. These data belong to a study of T cell clonotyping in hematopoietic cell transplantation. Study details: Pretransplant recipient samples were taken after cytoreduction. Findings and limits, study-wide: At the given depth, recipient repertoires were over 95% de novo clonotypes.

Indicated time point: recipient sample about 28 days before transplant, after cytoreduction. The data were produced by immunoSEQ multiplex PCR, yet TCRdb's version contains in-frame clones alone and is incomplete. The data show approximately 41,000 clones, with roughly 85% seen just once and approximately 2.8% held by the top ten. This CDR3 contains 13 residues. Deletions cut 3 bases from V and 6 bases from J, with 9 bases between. Germline CDR1 and CDR2: SGHTA and FQGNSA. The chain employs TRBV7-2 and TRBJ1-5; D not certain. This receptor was taken from a man aged 55-75 years with acute myeloid leukemia. Some clones in this sample may be carry-over from other donors' samples. Sequences were derived from peripheral blood mononuclear cells, sampled before stem cell transplant. The CDR3 bases are TGTGCCAGCAGCTTGCAAAATGGTCAGCCCCAGCATTTT. This encodes CASSLQNGQPQHF.